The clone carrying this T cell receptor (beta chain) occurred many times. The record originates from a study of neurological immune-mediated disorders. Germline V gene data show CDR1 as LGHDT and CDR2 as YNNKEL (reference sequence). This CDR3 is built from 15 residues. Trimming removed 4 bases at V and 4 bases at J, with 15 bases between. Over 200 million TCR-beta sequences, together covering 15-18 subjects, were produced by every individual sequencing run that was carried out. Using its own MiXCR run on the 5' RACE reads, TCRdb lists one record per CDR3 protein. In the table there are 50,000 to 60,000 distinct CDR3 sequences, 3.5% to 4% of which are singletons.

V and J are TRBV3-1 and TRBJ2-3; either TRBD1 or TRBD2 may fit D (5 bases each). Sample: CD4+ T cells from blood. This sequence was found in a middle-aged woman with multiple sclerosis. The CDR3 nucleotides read TGTGCCAGCAGCCCCGGGACCTTCGGTGCAGATACGCAGTATTTT. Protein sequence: CASSPGTFGADTQYF.